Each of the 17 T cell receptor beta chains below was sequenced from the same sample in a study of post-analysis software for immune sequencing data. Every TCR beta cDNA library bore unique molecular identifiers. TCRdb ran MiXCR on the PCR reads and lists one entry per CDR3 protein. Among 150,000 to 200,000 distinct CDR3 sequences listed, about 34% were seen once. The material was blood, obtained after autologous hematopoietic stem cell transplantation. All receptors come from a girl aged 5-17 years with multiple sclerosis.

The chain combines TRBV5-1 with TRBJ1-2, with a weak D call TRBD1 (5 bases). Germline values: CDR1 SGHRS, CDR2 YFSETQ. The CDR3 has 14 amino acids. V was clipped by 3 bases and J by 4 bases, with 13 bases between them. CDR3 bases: TGCGCCAGCAGCTGGGCTTCCGACAGCTATGGCTACACCTTC. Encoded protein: CASSWASDSYGYTF.

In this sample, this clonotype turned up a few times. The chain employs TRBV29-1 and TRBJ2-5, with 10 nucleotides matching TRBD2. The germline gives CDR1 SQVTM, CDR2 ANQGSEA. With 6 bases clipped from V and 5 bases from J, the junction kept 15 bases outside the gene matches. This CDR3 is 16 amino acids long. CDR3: CSVAGLATTWAETQYF. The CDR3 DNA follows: TGCAGCGTGGCGGGACTAGCGACTACATGGGCGGAGACCCAGTACTTC.

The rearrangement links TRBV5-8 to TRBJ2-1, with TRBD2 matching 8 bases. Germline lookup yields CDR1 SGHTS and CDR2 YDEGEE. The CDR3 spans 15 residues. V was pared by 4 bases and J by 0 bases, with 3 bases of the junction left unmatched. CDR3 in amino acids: CASSLGTSSYNEQFF. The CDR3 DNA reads TGTGCCAGCAGCCTAGGGACTAGCTCCTACAATGAGCAGTTCTTC.

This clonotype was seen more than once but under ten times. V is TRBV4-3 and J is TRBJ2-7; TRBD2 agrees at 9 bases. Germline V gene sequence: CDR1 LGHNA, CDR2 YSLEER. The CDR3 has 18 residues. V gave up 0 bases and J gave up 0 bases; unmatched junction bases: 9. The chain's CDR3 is CASSQDLGQREVSYEQYF. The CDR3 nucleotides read TGCGCCAGCAGCCAAGATCTAGGGCAGCGGGAGGTCTCCTACGAGCAGTACTTC.

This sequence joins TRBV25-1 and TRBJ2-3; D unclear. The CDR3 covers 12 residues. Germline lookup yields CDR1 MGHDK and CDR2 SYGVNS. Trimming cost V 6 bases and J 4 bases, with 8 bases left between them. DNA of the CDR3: TGTGCCAGCAGCGGCGCCGCAGATACGCAGTATTTT. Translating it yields CASSGAADTQYF.

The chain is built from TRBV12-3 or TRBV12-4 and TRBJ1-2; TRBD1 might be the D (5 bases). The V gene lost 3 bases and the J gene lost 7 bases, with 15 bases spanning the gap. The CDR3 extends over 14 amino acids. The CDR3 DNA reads TGTGCCAGCAGTTTTCTCGGGACTTCTTTTGGCTACACCTTC. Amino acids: CASSFLGTSFGYTF.

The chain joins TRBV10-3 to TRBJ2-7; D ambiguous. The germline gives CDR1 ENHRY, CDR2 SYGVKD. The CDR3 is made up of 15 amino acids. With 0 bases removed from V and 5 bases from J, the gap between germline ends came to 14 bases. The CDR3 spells CAISESATSAHEQYF. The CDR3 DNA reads TGTGCCATCAGTGAGTCGGCCACATCGGCCCACGAGCAGTACTTC.

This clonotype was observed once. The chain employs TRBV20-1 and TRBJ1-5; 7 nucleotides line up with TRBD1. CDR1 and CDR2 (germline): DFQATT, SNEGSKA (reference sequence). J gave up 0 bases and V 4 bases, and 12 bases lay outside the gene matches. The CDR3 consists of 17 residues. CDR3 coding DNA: TGCAGTGCTACCCGGGACAGCAGAAGGTATAGCAATCAGCCCCAGCATTTT. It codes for CSATRDSRRYSNQPQHF.

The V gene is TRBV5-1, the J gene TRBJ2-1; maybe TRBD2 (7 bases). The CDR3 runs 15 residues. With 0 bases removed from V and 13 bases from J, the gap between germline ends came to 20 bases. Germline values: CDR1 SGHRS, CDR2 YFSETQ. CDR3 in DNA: TGCGCCAGCAGCTTGGATGGGGGGGCCAGAGAGACCCAGTTCTTC. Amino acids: CASSLDGGARETQFF.

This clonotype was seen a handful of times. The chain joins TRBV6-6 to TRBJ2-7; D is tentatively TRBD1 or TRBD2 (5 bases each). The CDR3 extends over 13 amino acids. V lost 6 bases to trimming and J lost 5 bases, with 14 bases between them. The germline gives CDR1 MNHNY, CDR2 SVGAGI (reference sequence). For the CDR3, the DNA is TGTGCCAGCAGCACCCTGGTGGGGGACGAGCAGTACTTC. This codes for CASSTLVGDEQYF.

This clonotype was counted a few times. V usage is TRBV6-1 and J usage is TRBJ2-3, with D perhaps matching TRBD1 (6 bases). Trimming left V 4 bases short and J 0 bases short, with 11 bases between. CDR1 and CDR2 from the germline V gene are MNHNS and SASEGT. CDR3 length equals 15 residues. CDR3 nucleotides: TGTGCCAGCAGTGGGGACATTTCTAGCACAGATACGCAGTATTTT. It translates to CASSGDISSTDTQYF.

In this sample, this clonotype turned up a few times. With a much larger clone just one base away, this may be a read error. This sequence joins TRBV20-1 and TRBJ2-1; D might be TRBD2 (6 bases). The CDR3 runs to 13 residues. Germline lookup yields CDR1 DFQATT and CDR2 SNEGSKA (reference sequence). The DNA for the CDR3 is TGCAGTGCTAGCGGGAGCGATGACAATGGGCAGTTCTTC. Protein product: CSASGSDDNGQFF.

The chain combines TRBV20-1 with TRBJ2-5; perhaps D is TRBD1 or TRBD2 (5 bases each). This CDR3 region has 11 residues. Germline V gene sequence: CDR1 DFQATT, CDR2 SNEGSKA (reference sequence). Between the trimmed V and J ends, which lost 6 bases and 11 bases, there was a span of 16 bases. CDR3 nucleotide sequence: TGCAGTGCCGGGACCCAAGGGGAGCAGTACTTC. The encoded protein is CSAGTQGEQYF.

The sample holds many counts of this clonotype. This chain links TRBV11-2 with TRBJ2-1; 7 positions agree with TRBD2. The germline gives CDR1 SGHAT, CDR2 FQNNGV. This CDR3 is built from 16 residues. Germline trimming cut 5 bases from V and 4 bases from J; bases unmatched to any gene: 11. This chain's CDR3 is CASSLLPSGTYNEQFF. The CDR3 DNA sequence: TGTGCCAGCAGCCTCCTACCTAGCGGAACATACAATGAGCAGTTCTTC.

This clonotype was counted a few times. This chain's CDR3 is CSVEGGPEGEKLFF. CDR3 nucleotides: TGCAGCGTTGAAGGGGGACCCGAGGGGGAAAAACTGTTTTTT. The chain employs TRBV29-1 and TRBJ1-4; a weak D match, TRBD1 (5 bases). This CDR3 is 14 amino acids long. In germline, CDR1 is SQVTM, CDR2 ANQGSEA. Deletions cut 1 base from V and 8 bases from J, with 14 bases between.

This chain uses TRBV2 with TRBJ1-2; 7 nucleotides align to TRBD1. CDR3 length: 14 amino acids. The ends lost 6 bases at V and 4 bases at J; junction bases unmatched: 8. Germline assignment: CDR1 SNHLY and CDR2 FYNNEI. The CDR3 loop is CASRGDSRFYGYTF. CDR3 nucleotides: TGTGCCAGCAGGGGGGACAGTCGGTTCTATGGCTACACCTTC.

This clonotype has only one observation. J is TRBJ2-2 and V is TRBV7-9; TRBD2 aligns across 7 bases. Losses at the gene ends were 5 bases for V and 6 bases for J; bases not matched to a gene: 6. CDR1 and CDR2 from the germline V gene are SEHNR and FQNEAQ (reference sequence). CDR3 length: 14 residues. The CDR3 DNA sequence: TGTGCCAGCAGCACTAGCGAGTATCCCGGGGAGCTGTTTTTT. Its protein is CASSTSEYPGELFF.